The 22 T cell receptor beta chains below were found in one sample sequenced in a study of T cells after yellow fever vaccination. TCRdb reprocessed the 5' RACE reads via MiXCR and lists one record per CDR3 protein. Here the sample spans roughly 340,000 distinct CDR3 sequences, 3.5% to 4.5% being singletons. Source: PBMCs, taken 5 days after the yellow fever booster vaccination. These receptors originate from a man aged 18 to 30 who received the YFV17D yellow fever vaccine.

This chain joins TRBV19 and TRBJ2-3, with unresolved D. Looked up from germline, CDR1 is LNHDA and CDR2 is SQIVND (reference sequence). The CDR3 has 15 amino acids. The V and J ends lost 6 bases and 5 bases respectively, with 18 bases between them. The chain's CDR3 is CASRDKVGSVDTQYF. CDR3 coding DNA: TGTGCCAGTAGAGACAAGGTCGGCTCTGTAGATACGCAGTATTTT.

This clonotype has only a few counts. The chain is built from TRBV3-1 and TRBJ1-2; D remains unclear. V lost 0 bases, J lost 3 bases, and 14 bases lay in between. The CDR3 spans 16 residues. Germline assignment: CDR1 LGHDT and CDR2 YNNKEL (reference sequence). CDR3 DNA: TGTGCCAGCAGCCAAGAACCCGCCGGACTATACTATGGCTACACCTTC. This translates into CASSQEPAGLYYGYTF.

The chain employs TRBV5-1 and TRBJ1-2, with 8 bases identical to TRBD1. Germline V CDR1 and CDR2: SGHRS, YFSETQ. V shed 4 bases, J shed 6 bases, and the junction held 8 bases outside the gene matches. This CDR3 region has 14 residues. This CDR3 reads CASSPIVTGDGYTF. The DNA of the CDR3 is TGCGCCAGCAGCCCAATCGTGACAGGGGATGGCTACACCTTC.

The V gene is TRBV11-1, the J gene TRBJ2-5, with a weak D call TRBD1 (5 bases). The CDR3 runs 16 residues. In germline, CDR1 is SGHAT, CDR2 FQDESV (reference sequence). V was clipped by 2 bases and J by 5 bases, with 18 bases between them. The CDR3 DNA sequence: TGTGCCAGCAGCTTACCAGAAGGCAGGGCCAGGGAGACCCAGTACTTC. The encoded protein is CASSLPEGRARETQYF.

This clonotype has a handful of counts. The chain is built from TRBV12-3 or TRBV12-4 and TRBJ1-5, with 8 bases aligning to TRBD1. CDR3 length: 16 amino acids. Germline trimming cut 3 bases from V and 5 bases from J; bases unmatched to any gene: 9. CDR3 amino acids: CASSFGTGVSDQPQHF. The CDR3 nucleotides are TGTGCCAGCAGTTTCGGGACAGGTGTAAGTGATCAGCCCCAGCATTTT.

The sample holds a few counts of this clonotype. The chain combines TRBV6-5 with TRBJ2-2; D perhaps matches TRBD2 (5 bases). The germline CDR1 and CDR2 sequences are MNHEY and SVGAGI. Trimming stripped 4 bases from V and 0 bases from J, with 12 bases between. The CDR3 sequence is 16 residues long. The CDR3 protein is CASSSGIPANTGELFF. In DNA form, the CDR3 reads TGTGCCAGCAGTTCCGGGATTCCCGCGAACACCGGGGAGCTGTTTTTT.

J is TRBJ1-2 and V is TRBV7-9; D gene ambiguous. The CDR3 runs to 12 residues. V was pared by 1 base and J by 8 bases, with 8 bases between. Germline V gene data show CDR1 as SEHNR and CDR2 as FQNEAQ (reference sequence). CDR3 in amino acids: CASSLVMEGYTF. The CDR3 nucleotides are TGTGCCAGCAGCTTAGTGATGGAAGGCTACACCTTC.

This clonotype occurred a few times. The gene calls are TRBV6-6 and TRBJ2-3; TRBD2 matches at 16 bases. With V trimmed by 8 bases and J by 5 bases, 4 bases remained unmatched. This CDR3 has 15 residues. CDR1 and CDR2 (germline): MNHNY, SVGAGI (reference sequence). The CDR3, as DNA: TGTGCCAGCGGGACTAGCGGGGGGGCCTTAGATACGCAGTATTTT. Its protein is CASGTSGGALDTQYF.

The rearrangement uses TRBV7-6 and TRBJ2-6; 9 positions agree with TRBD1. V trimming: 5 bases; J trimming: 4 bases; junction bases outside the gene matches: 9. This CDR3 contains 17 residues. Germline V CDR1 and CDR2: SGHVS, FNYEAQ. Written as DNA, the CDR3 is TGTGCCAGCAGCGCAATGGACAGGGGTGAAGGGGCCAACGTCCTGACTTTC. Amino acid sequence: CASSAMDRGEGANVLTF.

The chain combines TRBV12-3 or TRBV12-4 with TRBJ2-7, with D possibly matching TRBD2 (5 bases). V shed 3 bases and J shed 3 bases, with 12 bases lying between them. The CDR3 length is 14 residues. The CDR3 bases are TGTGCCAGCAGTTTCTCTGCTAGCCACTACGAGCAGTACTTC. Its protein product is CASSFSASHYEQYF.

A few counts support this clonotype. This chain uses TRBV7-6 with TRBJ2-5; 7 positions agree with TRBD2. This CDR3 is built from 14 residues. Germline V gene sequence: CDR1 SGHVS, CDR2 FNYEAQ. V lost 1 base to trimming and J lost 7 bases; unmatched junction nucleotides: 6. The CDR3 region has the DNA TGTGCCAGCAGCTTAGAACCGGGGGGAAGGACCCAGTACTTC. This translates into CASSLEPGGRTQYF.

The V gene is TRBV5-6, the J gene TRBJ2-1; TRBD1 aligns across 9 bases. The CDR3 has 15 amino acids. Germline CDR1 reads SGHDT; CDR2 reads YYEEEE. J was trimmed by 7 bases and V by 4 bases; bases with no gene match: 9. CDR3 sequence: CASSLTGGARNEQFF. The CDR3 DNA follows: TGTGCCAGCAGCCTTACAGGGGGCGCAAGGAATGAGCAGTTCTTC.

CDR3: CASSLVNRAHEQYV. The CDR3 DNA follows: TGTGCCAGCAGCTTGGTCAACAGGGCCCACGAGCAGTACGTC. The V and J genes are TRBV5-6 and TRBJ2-7; D is perhaps TRBD1 (6 bases). Germline loops: CDR1 SGHDT, CDR2 YYEEEE. This CDR3 spans 14 amino acids. Trimming stripped 0 bases from V and 5 bases from J, with 12 bases between.

This clonotype has just a few counts. V and J are TRBV27 and TRBJ1-2; D might be TRBD1 (6 bases). Germline values: CDR1 MNHEY, CDR2 SMNVEV (reference sequence). CDR3 length equals 14 residues. The ends were cut back, 6 bases at V and 2 bases at J, with 13 bases in the middle. This chain's CDR3 is CASSPGQTNYGYTF. The CDR3 DNA sequence: TGTGCCAGCAGCCCTGGACAGACAAACTATGGCTACACCTTC.

This clonotype was counted at least ten times. This CDR3 reads CASSYRTSNTEAFF. CDR3 bases: TGTGCCAGCAGTTACCGGACATCGAACACTGAAGCTTTCTTT. The chain couples TRBV6-5 to TRBJ1-1; tentative D call: TRBD1 (5 bases). Germline assignment: CDR1 MNHEY and CDR2 SVGAGI. The CDR3 has 14 amino acids. Trimming removed 2 bases at V and 1 base at J, with 8 bases between.

This clonotype was counted between two and nine times. V and J are TRBV10-3 and TRBJ1-2; D is unclear. Germline V gives CDR1 ENHRY, CDR2 SYGVKD. V was cut by 1 base and J by 3 bases, with 3 bases left in between. The CDR3 loop spans 12 amino acids. CDR3 nucleotides: TGTGCCATCAGTGAGTTTGACTATGGCTACACCTTC. Translation: CAISEFDYGYTF.

This clonotype was observed many times. The junction and the germline gene differ at one end; a read error may be behind it. This rearrangement joins TRBV20-1 to TRBJ1-3; 10 bases agree with TRBD1. Germline V gives CDR1 DFQATT, CDR2 SNEGSKA (reference sequence). CDR3 length: 11 residues. The CDR3 reads CSARQSTGGAF. For the CDR3, the DNA is TGCAGTGCCAGACAGTCGACAGGGGGCGCCTTT.

The chain joins TRBV6-5 to TRBJ1-2; D might be TRBD1 (5 bases). Looked up from germline, CDR1 is MNHEY and CDR2 is SVGAGI. V lost 2 bases, J lost 2 bases, and 15 bases lay in between. The length of the CDR3 is 16 residues. The CDR3 DNA follows: TGTGCCAGCAGTTACCACCTCGGGGGTGAAAACTATGGCTACACCTTC. It codes for CASSYHLGGENYGYTF.

CDR3 loop: CASSFESPFQETQYF. The CDR3 region has the DNA TGTGCCAGCAGTTTTGAATCCCCCTTCCAAGAGACCCAGTACTTC. The rearrangement joins TRBV12-3 or TRBV12-4 to TRBJ2-5; D unclear. V lost 3 bases and J lost 1, with 12 bases in between. The CDR3 loop spans 15 amino acids.

There are a few counts of this clonotype. This chain uses TRBV5-8 with TRBJ2-2; D is possibly TRBD2 (5 bases). The V end lost 4 bases, the J end lost 2 bases, and 15 bases lay between the germline ends. CDR3 size: 16 residues. The germline gives CDR1 SGHTS, CDR2 YDEGEE. As DNA, the CDR3 is TGTGCCAGCAGCGGAGCTCGGGGATATAACACCGGGGAGCTGTTTTTT. This sequence encodes CASSGARGYNTGELFF.

In this sample, this clonotype turned up a few times. The chain has TRBV20-1 and TRBJ1-5; maybe TRBD1 (5 bases). CDR3 length: 13 residues. The germline gives CDR1 DFQATT, CDR2 SNEGSKA (reference sequence). V was pared by 5 bases and J by 6 bases, with 14 bases between. In nucleotides, the CDR3 is TGCAGTGCTCCCGGGACCCTTAGTCAGCCCCAGCATTTT. As protein: CSAPGTLSQPQHF.

This clonotype was detected ten times or more. This chain joins TRBV29-1 and TRBJ1-2; a weak D match, TRBD1 (6 bases). This CDR3 comprises 12 residues. Looked up from germline, CDR1 is SQVTM and CDR2 is ANQGSEA. The V gene lost 7 bases and the J gene lost 0 bases, with 9 bases spanning the gap. CDR3 DNA: TGCAGCGCCGGGGACACTAACTATGGCTACACCTTC. Encoded protein: CSAGDTNYGYTF.